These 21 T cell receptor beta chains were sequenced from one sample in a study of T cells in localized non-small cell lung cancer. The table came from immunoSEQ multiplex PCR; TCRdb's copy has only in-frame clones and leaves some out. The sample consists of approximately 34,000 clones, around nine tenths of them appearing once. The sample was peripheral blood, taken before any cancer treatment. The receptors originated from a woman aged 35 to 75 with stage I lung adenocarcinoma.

This chain's CDR3 is CASSLRDGSYEQYF. In DNA form, the CDR3 reads TGTGCCAGCAGTTTACGGGACGGCTCCTACGAGCAGTACTTC. The gene calls are TRBV27 and TRBJ2-7; either TRBD1 or TRBD2 may supply D (5 bases each). The CDR3 totals 14 residues. Germline lookup yields CDR1 MNHEY and CDR2 SMNVEV (reference sequence). Deletions cut 2 bases from V and 0 bases from J, with 8 bases between.

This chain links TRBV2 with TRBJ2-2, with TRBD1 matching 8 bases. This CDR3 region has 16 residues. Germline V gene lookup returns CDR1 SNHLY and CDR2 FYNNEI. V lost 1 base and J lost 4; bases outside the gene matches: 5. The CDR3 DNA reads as TGTGCCAGCAGTGAAGGGCGACAGGGGTCCACCGGGGAGCTGTTTTTT. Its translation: CASSEGRQGSTGELFF.

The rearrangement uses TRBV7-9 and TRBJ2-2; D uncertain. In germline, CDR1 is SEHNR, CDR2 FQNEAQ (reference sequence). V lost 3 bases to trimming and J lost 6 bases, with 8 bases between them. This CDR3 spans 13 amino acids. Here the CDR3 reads CASSFNAAGELFF. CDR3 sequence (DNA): TGTGCCAGCAGCTTCAACGCAGCCGGGGAGCTGTTTTTT. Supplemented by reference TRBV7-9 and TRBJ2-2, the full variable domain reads DTGVSQNPRHKITKRGQNVTFRCDPISEHNRLYWYRQTLGQGPEFLTYFQNEAQLEKSRLLSDRFSAERPKGSFSTLEIQRTEQGDSAMYLCASSFNAAGELFFGEGSRLTVL.

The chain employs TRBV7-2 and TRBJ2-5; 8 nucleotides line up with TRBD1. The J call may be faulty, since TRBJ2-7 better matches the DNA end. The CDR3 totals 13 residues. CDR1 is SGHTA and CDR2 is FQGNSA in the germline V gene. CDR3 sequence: CASSVGQGFEQYF. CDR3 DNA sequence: TGTGCCAGCAGCGTCGGACAGGGCTTCGAGCAGTACTTC.

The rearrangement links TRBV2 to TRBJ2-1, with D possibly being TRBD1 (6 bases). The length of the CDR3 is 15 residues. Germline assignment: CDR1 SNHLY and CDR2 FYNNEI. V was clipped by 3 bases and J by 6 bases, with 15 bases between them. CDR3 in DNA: TGTGCCAGCAGTGACCGAGGGGGTAATAGCAATGAGCAGTTCTTC. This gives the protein CASSDRGGNSNEQFF. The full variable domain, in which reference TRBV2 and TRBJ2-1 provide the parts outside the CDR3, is EPEVTQTPSHQVTQMGQEVILRCVPISNHLYFYWYRQILGQKVEFLVSFYNNEISEKSEIFDDQFSVERPDGSNFTLKIRSTKLEDSAMYFCASSDRGGNSNEQFFGPGTRLTVL.

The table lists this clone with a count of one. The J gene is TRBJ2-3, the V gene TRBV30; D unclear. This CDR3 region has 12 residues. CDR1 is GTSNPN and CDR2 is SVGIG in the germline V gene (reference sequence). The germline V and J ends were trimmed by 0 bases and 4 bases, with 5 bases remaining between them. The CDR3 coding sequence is TGTGCCTGGAGTGTTAAGGCAGATACGCAGTATTTT. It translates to CAWSVKADTQYF.

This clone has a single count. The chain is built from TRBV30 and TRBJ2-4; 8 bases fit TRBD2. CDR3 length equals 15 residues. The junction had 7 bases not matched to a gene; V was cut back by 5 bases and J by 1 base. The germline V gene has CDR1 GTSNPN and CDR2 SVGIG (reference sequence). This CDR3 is CAWGGGSRAKNIQYF. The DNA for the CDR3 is TGTGCCTGGGGCGGGGGGTCGAGGGCCAAAAACATTCAGTACTTC.

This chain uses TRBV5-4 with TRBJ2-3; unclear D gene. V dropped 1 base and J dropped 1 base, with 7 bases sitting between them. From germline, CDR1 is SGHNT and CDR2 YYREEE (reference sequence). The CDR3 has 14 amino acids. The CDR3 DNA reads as TGTGCCAGCAGCTTGTTCCCCGGCACAGATACGCAGTATTTT. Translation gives CASSLFPGTDTQYF.

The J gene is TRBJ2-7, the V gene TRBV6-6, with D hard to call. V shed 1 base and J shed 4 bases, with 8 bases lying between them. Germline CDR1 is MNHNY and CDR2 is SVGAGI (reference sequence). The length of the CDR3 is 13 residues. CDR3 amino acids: CASSYLTSYEQYF. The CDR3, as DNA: TGTGCCAGCAGTTACTTGACTTCGTACGAGCAGTACTTC.

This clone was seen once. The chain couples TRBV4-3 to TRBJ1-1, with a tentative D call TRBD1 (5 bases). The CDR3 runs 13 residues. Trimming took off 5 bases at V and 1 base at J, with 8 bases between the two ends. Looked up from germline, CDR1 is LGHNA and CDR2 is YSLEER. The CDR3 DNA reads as TGCGCCAGCAGCTTCGACAGGAACACTGAAGCTTTCTTT. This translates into CASSFDRNTEAFF.

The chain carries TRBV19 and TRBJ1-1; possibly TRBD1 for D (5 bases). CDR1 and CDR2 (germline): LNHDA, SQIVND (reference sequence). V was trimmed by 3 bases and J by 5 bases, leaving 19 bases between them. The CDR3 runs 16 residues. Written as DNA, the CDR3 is TGTGCCAGTAGTATCTCCAGGGACCCCCGGAGGACTGAAGCTTTCTTT. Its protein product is CASSISRDPRRTEAFF.

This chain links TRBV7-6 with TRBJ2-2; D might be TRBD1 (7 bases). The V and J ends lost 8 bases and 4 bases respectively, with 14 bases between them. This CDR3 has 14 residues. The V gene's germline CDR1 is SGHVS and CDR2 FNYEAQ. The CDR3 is CASAGGRGTGELFF. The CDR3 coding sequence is TGTGCCAGCGCAGGGGGGCGCGGCACCGGGGAGCTGTTTTTT.

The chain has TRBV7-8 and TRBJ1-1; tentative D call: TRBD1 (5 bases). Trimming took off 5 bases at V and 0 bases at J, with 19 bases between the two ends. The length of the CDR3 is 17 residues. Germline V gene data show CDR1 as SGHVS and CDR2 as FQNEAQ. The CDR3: CASSEVMGRHLNTEAFF. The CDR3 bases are TGTGCCAGCAGCGAAGTGATGGGACGCCACTTGAACACTGAAGCTTTCTTT.

DNA for the CDR3: TGCGCCAGCAGAATCCCAGGGGGCGGAGGCGAGCAGTACTTC. This translates into CASRIPGGGGEQYF. The chain carries TRBV5-1 and TRBJ2-7, with 8 bases lining up with TRBD1. V gave up 5 bases and J gave up 6 bases; unmatched junction bases: 10. Per germline, CDR1 SGHRS and CDR2 YFSETQ. The CDR3 runs to 14 residues.

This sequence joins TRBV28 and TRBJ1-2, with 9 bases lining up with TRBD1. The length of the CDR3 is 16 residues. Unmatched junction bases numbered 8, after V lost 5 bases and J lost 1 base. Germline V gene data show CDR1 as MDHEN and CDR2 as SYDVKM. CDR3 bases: TGTGCCAGCAGTCCCGCGGGACAGGGACTTAACTATGGCTACACCTTC. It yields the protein CASSPAGQGLNYGYTF.

The CDR3 bases are TGTGCCAGCACCAGAAAGGGGGCGGTAGATGAAAAACTGTTTTTT. Translating it yields CASTRKGAVDEKLFF. V is TRBV9 and J is TRBJ1-4, with 7 positions matching TRBD1. This CDR3 spans 15 amino acids. The germline gives CDR1 SGDLS, CDR2 YYNGEE. The trim removed 6 bases at V and 6 bases at J, leaving 11 bases unmatched.

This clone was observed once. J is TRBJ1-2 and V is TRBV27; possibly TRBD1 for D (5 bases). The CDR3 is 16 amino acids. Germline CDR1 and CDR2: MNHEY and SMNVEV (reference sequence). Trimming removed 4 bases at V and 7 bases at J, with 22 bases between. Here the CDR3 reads CASSSPPFGGSGGYTF. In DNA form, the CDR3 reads TGTGCCAGCAGTTCCCCCCCTTTTGGGGGGTCGGGTGGCTACACCTTC.

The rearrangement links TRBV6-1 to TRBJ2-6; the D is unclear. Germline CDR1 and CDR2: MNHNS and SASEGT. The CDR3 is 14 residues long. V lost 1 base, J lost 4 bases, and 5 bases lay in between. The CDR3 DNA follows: TGTGCCAGCAGTGAAGTTTCCGGGGCCAACGTCCTGACTTTC. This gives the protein CASSEVSGANVLTF.

The CDR3 DNA is TGTGCCAGCAGTCTGAAAACCCATACGCAGTATTTT. Protein product: CASSLKTHTQYF. The chain joins TRBV28 to TRBJ2-3; D is unclear. The CDR3 covers 12 residues. V was shortened by 5 bases and J by 7 bases, with 10 bases between the two germline ends. Germline CDR1 is MDHEN and CDR2 is SYDVKM.

CDR3 DNA: TGCGCCAGCAGGCGGGACACCCTCTACGAGCAGTACTTC. Protein: CASRRDTLYEQYF. The chain recombines TRBV10-2 with TRBJ2-7; the D call may be TRBD1 or TRBD2 (6 bases each). CDR1 is WSHSY, CDR2 SAAADI, per germline. Trimming pared 6 bases from V and 3 bases from J, leaving 12 bases between. The CDR3 spans 13 residues.

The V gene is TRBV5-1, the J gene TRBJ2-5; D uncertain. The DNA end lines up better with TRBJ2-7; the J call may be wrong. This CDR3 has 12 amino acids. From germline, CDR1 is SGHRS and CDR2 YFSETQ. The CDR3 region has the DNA TGCGCCAGCAGCTTGCCCTCCTACGAGCAGTACTTC. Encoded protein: CASSLPSYEQYF.